This T cell receptor (beta chain) was sequenced during a study of blood T cell repertoires in COVID-19 (dated by TCRdb to the early 2020s). Regarding the complete study: Samples from collaborators originated in the United States, Italy and Spain and spanned both the acute and convalescent phases of COVID-19. The prospective study material was composed of cDNA or gDNA derived from T cells, B-cell-depleted T cells, or PBMCs. Subjects who had been exposed to COVID-19, were actively infected with it, or had recovered from it provided the deeply sampled blood TCRbeta repertoires that made up the dataset. A freely available public database, intended as a resource for researchers studying the immune response to SARS-CoV-2, is where the repertoires were released. Samples came from the ongoing ImmuneRACE study (first 160 participants) plus 1,254 subjects from 6 global collaborators. A de-identified subject ID, COVID-19 status, age in years and sex were almost always included in the sample metadata. Where available, HLA class I and class II types were obtained from metadata supplied by the sample provider rather than from assay-based typing.

About this clone itself: The antigen it binds to is not known. No base quality values were provided; no much bigger clone lies one nucleotide off.

TCRbeta CDR3 regions were amplified from genomic DNA using the immunoSEQ Assay, a bias-controlled multiplex PCR. As for how the authors treated the data: The number of nucleated cells in each sample was estimated from the amplification of reference gene primers within the assay. To quantify the absolute abundance of each unique TCRbeta CDR3 rearrangement, sequence reads were collapsed and filtered. For each sample, productive Simpson clonality was calculated as the square root of Simpson's diversity index over productive rearrangements. TCRdb limited this immuneACCESS table to in-frame rearrangements with V and J called. A share of clones is missing; checked studies link under half to unresolved V genes, and the rest is unexplained. The DNA was the basis for D and trimming; V, J and clone size are from that table. This sample holds around 300,000 clones; roughly 86% were observed only once. Of the sample, approximately 5% is held by the ten largest clones.

Participants in the prospective study were aged roughly 18 to 89 years, lived in under 30 United States geographic areas, and enrolled through a virtual design. In the prospective study, cohorts were assigned on the basis of participant-reported clinical history obtained from a screening survey and a study questionnaire. Recovered participants in ImmuneRACE Cohort 3 were defined as having two consecutive negative NP/OP PCR tests, clearance from a healthcare professional, or resolution of symptoms. In the prospective study, whole blood, serum and a nasopharyngeal or oropharyngeal swab were collected from each participant by mobile phlebotomists. Prospective study participants could optionally give additional blood draws and questionnaires over an approximately two-month period. Blood samples from the prospective study were shipped frozen or at room temperature prior to DNA extraction. The paper as a whole reports these results and caveats: The amount of clinical and demographic metadata varied by source and participant and was provided uncurated.

Input material: PBMCs or T cells enriched from blood (not recorded which). This TCR was sampled from a woman aged 25 to 45 who had recovered from COVID-19.

The CDR3 protein sequence reads: CASSPGQGGGYTF. DNA sequence: TGCGCCAGCAGCCCCGGACAGGGTGGTGGCTACACCTTC. The rearrangement combines TRBV5-1 with TRBJ1-2; 8 bases in between match TRBD1. Trimming removed 4 bases from V and 7 bases from J; the gene matches leave 6 bases unexplained. The CDR3 numbers 13 residues from cysteine through phenylalanine. This entry keeps only the CDR3 DNA: 39 bases, framed from base 1. The germline V gene provides CDR1 SGHRS and CDR2 YFSETQ.